This TCR beta chain was obtained from a study of cytomegalovirus exposure and HLA in healthy donors. Study findings and constraints: TCR beta sequences reportedly predicted the HLA-A and HLA-B alleles of most subjects accurately.

This clone was seen only once. The antigen is not known. The primer mix had 60 Vbeta and 13 Jbeta primers. Data came from immunoSEQ multiplex PCR; TCRdb stores just in-frame clones and leaves some out. This repertoire shows about 130,000 clones, about 85% found once; its top ten account for more than 1.5%. CDR1 is LGHNA, CDR2 YNFKEQ, per germline. The trim removed 0 bases at V and 3 bases at J, leaving 4 bases unmatched. The CDR3 loop spans 16 amino acids. The receptor was derived from a boy aged 5 to 17 in good health and CMV-seronegative. Sequenced input: PBMCs. The chain employs TRBV4-2 and TRBJ2-7, with TRBD1 matching 11 bases. The CDR3 spells CASSQEYGTGGYEQYF. CDR3 sequence (DNA): TGTGCCAGCAGCCAAGAATACGGGACAGGGGGCTACGAGCAGTACTTC.